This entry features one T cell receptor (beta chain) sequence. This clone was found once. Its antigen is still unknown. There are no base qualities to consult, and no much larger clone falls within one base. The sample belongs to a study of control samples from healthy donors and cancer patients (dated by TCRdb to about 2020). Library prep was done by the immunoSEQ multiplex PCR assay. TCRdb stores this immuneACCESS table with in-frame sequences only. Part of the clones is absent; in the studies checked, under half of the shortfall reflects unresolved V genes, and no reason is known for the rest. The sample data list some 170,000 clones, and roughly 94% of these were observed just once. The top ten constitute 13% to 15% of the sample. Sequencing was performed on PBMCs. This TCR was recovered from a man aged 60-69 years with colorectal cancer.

The base sequence is TGTGCCAGCAGCTTAGGGGGGACAGGGGCCACGGACACTGAAGCTTTCTTT. The resulting protein is CASSLGGTGATDTEAFF. The rearrangement combines TRBV7-9 with TRBJ1-1; the junction holds 10 bases that match TRBD1. The germline V gene (reference sequence) yields SEHNR for CDR1 and FQNEAQ for CDR2. For this chain, trimming is 1 base at the V end and 3 bases at the J end, and the number of junction bases without a gene match is 8. From the cysteine up to the phenylalanine, the CDR3 has a length of 17 residues. CDR3 DNA is the only sequence kept; it has 51 bases, read in frame from the first base.